These T cell receptor beta chains were read from a single sample in a study of regulatory T cells in long-lasting Graves disease. TCRdb re-analysed the multiplex PCR reads in MiXCR, keeping a single row per CDR3 protein. The data show some 370,000 distinct CDR3 sequences, about 23% seen once. Sequences were derived from peripheral blood mononuclear cells (PBMCs), sampled when the disease was refractory, from a patient treated with antithyroid drugs. All receptors come from a woman aged 40 to 50 with Graves disease. Each CDR3 is given with its conserved first and last residue. Each record gives: CDR3 length, V gene, J gene, D gene, clone size, CDR3 protein, CDR3 DNA. A D gene is named only where the DNA matches it firmly. The size field is filled for only some rows; it gives once, few, many or a size class.

10,TRBV29-1,TRBJ1-1,-,many,CSVGPGKAFF,TGCAGCGTTGGTCCAGGTAAAGCTTTCTTT
15,TRBV28,TRBJ2-7,TRBD2,many,CASSWGGILRREQYF,TGTGCCAGCAGTTGGGGGGGGATTCTCCGGCGCGAGCAGTACTTC
15,TRBV14,TRBJ2-1,TRBD2,-,CASSQHRTSGSLPFF,TGTGCCAGCAGCCAACACCGGACTAGCGGGAGTCTTCCGTTCTTC
11,TRBV20-1,TRBJ2-5,-,-,CSAAVQETQYF,TGCAGTGCGGCGGTTCAGGAGACCCAGTACTTC
14,TRBV28,TRBJ2-5,TRBD2,many,CASSSGGGLETQYF,TGTGCCAGCAGTTCGGGGGGAGGTCTGGAGACCCAGTACTTC
15,TRBV19,TRBJ1-1,TRBD1,-,CASRRHRGADTEAFF,TGTGCCAGTAGGAGGCACAGGGGGGCGGACACTGAAGCTTTCTTT
13,TRBV9,TRBJ2-2,-,many,CASTLGVAGELFF,TGTGCCAGCACACTCGGGGTCGCCGGGGAGCTGTTTTTT
11,TRBV6-1,TRBJ2-5,-,many,CASGADETQYF,TGTGCCAGCGGCGCCGATGAGACCCAGTACTTC
14,TRBV28,TRBJ1-3,-,few,CAAGDYPSGNTIYF,TGTGCGGCAGGGGATTATCCTTCTGGAAACACCATATATTTT
14,TRBV27,TRBJ2-5,TRBD1,many,CASRRQGVSETQYF,TGTGCCAGCCGACGACAGGGGGTATCGGAGACCCAGTACTTC
14,TRBV20-1,TRBJ2-7,-,-,CSATTGWPDYEQYF,TGCAGTGCTACAACAGGATGGCCTGACTACGAGCAGTACTTC
13,TRBV12-3/TRBV12-4,TRBJ2-5,-,many,CASQDRRQETQYF,TGTGCCAGTCAAGACCGGCGCCAAGAGACCCAGTACTTC
19,TRBV11-2,TRBJ2-4,TRBD1,many,CASSLRPLGAGGAKNIQYF,TGTGCCAGCAGCTTAAGACCTCTGGGGGCAGGGGGAGCCAAAAACATTCAGTACTTC
12,TRBV7-6,TRBJ2-1,-,-,CASSAHDGEQFF,TGTGCCAGCAGCGCCCATGATGGCGAGCAGTTCTTC
14,TRBV12-3/TRBV12-4,TRBJ1-6,-,-,CASSQQGLGSPLHF,TGTGCCAGCAGTCAACAGGGTCTCGGGTCACCCCTCCACTTT
13,TRBV19,TRBJ1-6,-,-,CASTLGVNSPLHF,TGTGCCAGTACCCTGGGGGTTAATTCACCCCTCCACTTT
16,TRBV28,TRBJ2-2,-,many,CASSPTGTVTTGELFF,TGTGCCAGCAGTCCTACAGGCACTGTAACCACCGGGGAGCTGTTTTTT
16,TRBV4-1,TRBJ2-5,-,few,CASSQDGTGPKETQYF,TGCGCCAGCAGCCAAGATGGAACAGGGCCAAAAGAGACCCAGTACTTC
13,TRBV2,TRBJ2-3,TRBD2,-,CASRREGSDTQYF,TGTGCCAGCAGGCGGGAGGGATCAGATACGCAGTATTTT
13,TRBV12-3/TRBV12-4,TRBJ2-1,TRBD2,-,CASSLVAGDEQFF,TGTGCCAGCAGTTTAGTAGCGGGAGATGAGCAGTTCTTC
17,TRBV27,TRBJ2-2,TRBD2,-,CASSLIQGLAGTGELFF,TGTGCCAGCAGTCTAATACAAGGACTAGCGGGAACCGGGGAGCTGTTTTTT
14,TRBV6-1,TRBJ1-2,-,many,CASSLMGTNYGYTF,TGTGCCAGCAGTCTAATGGGGACTAACTATGGCTACACCTTC
14,TRBV6-1,TRBJ2-5,-,many,CASSGSYTGETQYF,TGTGCCAGCAGTGGCTCTTACACCGGAGAGACCCAGTACTTC
14,TRBV28,TRBJ1-6,TRBD1,many,CASSPGQRNSPLHF,TGTGCCAGCAGCCCGGGACAGAGAAATTCACCCCTCCACTTT
16,TRBV5-1,TRBJ2-2,-,-,CASSRRWYWNTGELFF,TGCGCCAGCAGCCGGAGGTGGTATTGGAACACCGGGGAGCTGTTTTTT
14,TRBV28,TRBJ2-5,TRBD1,many,CASSEGTGPASQYF,TGTGCCAGCAGTGAGGGGACAGGTCCCGCGTCCCAGTACTTC
15,TRBV24-1,TRBJ2-1,TRBD2,-,CATSEPSSGSNEQFF,TGTGCCACCAGTGAACCGTCTAGCGGGTCGAATGAGCAGTTCTTC
17,TRBV7-9,TRBJ2-5,-,-,CASSERRSRTYQETQYF,TGTGCCAGCAGCGAACGAAGGAGCAGAACTTACCAAGAGACCCAGTACTTC
13,TRBV10-3,TRBJ1-5,-,many,CAIKSGYNQPQHF,TGTGCCATCAAGTCCGGCTACAATCAGCCCCAGCATTTT
14,TRBV28,TRBJ2-5,-,many,CASSLWTGSETQYF,TGTGCCAGCAGTTTATGGACTGGGAGTGAGACCCAGTACTTC
14,TRBV20-1,TRBJ2-7,TRBD2,-,CSATARGRGYEQYF,TGCAGTGCCACGGCGCGGGGGAGAGGCTACGAGCAGTACTTC
15,TRBV27,TRBJ2-4,TRBD2,-,CASSLLAGLYNEQLF,TGTGCCAGCAGTCTGCTAGCGGGCCTTTACAATGAGCAGCTCTTC
12,TRBV29-1,TRBJ1-2,-,many,CSVEDLGLGYTF,TGCAGCGTTGAAGATTTAGGGCTTGGCTACACCTTC
13,TRBV3-1,TRBJ1-1,-,many,CASSPLRFTEAFF,TGTGCCAGCAGCCCCCTTCGCTTTACTGAAGCTTTCTTT
14,TRBV7-9,TRBJ1-1,-,-,CASSPKSPRTEAFF,TGTGCCAGCAGCCCAAAGAGCCCCCGCACTGAAGCTTTCTTT
11,TRBV20-1,TRBJ2-5,-,many,CSAAVAVTQYF,TGCAGTGCGGCGGTTGCAGTGACCCAGTACTTC
14,TRBV20-1,TRBJ1-2,-,few,CSAQTTVQGYGYTF,TGCAGTGCTCAGACCACAGTTCAGGGCTATGGCTACACCTTC
13,TRBV5-6,TRBJ1-2,-,-,CASTSGQYYGYTF,TGTGCCAGCACCTCCGGACAGTATTATGGCTACACCTTC
15,TRBV3-1,TRBJ2-5,TRBD2,-,CASSHLAGGRETQYF,TGTGCCAGCAGCCATCTAGCGGGAGGGCGAGAGACCCAGTACTTC
21,TRBV10-3,TRBJ1-5,-,-,CAISEFGGRISATYSNQPQHF,TGTGCCATCAGTGAGTTTGGGGGGCGAATTTCGGCCACCTATAGCAATCAGCCCCAGCATTTT
10,TRBV14,TRBJ2-5,-,few,CASSFGTQYF,TGTGCCAGCAGTTTTGGGACCCAGTACTTC
13,TRBV24-1,TRBJ2-5,-,many,CATSDLTQETQYF,TGTGCCACCAGTGATTTGACCCAAGAGACCCAGTACTTC
18,TRBV6-1,TRBJ2-2,TRBD2,-,CASTTHRTSGVNTGELFF,TGTGCCAGCACTACACATAGGACTAGCGGGGTGAACACCGGGGAGCTGTTTTTT
15,TRBV19,TRBJ2-7,TRBD2,-,CASSILAGRSYEQYF,TGTGCCAGTAGTATTCTAGCGGGACGTTCGTACGAGCAGTACTTC
16,TRBV27,TRBJ2-2,-,-,CASSIASGVTSGELFF,TGTGCCAGCAGCATAGCATCGGGAGTAACATCCGGGGAGCTGTTTTTT
15,TRBV4-1,TRBJ1-1,-,-,CASSQRGNGNTEAFF,TGCGCCAGCAGCCAACGGGGCAACGGGAACACTGAAGCTTTCTTT
12,TRBV29-1,TRBJ1-1,-,-,CSVALSDTEAFF,TGCAGCGTTGCCCTCTCAGACACTGAAGCTTTCTTT
13,TRBV5-1,TRBJ1-5,-,many,CASSLGNGQPQHF,TGCGCCAGCAGCTTGGGCAACGGGCAGCCCCAGCATTTT